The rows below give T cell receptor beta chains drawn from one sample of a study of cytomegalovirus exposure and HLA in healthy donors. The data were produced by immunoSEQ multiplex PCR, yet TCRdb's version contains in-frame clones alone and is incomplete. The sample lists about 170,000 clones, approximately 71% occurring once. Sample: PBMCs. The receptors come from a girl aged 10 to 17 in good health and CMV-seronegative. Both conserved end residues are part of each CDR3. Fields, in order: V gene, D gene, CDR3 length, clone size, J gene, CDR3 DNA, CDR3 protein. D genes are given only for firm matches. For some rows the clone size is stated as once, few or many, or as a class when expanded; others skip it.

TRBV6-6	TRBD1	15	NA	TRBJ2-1	TGTGCCAGCAGTTCCGGGACAGGGTCTTTTAATGAGCAGTTCTTC	CASSSGTGSFNEQFF
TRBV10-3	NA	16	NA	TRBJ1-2	TGTGCCATCAGTGAGTCGAGGATGGATGGAAGACTGGGCTACACCTTC	CAISESRMDGRLGYTF
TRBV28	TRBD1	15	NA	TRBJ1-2	TGTGCCAGCAGACCCCGGACAGGGGGCCTCTTTGGCTACACCTTC	CASRPRTGGLFGYTF
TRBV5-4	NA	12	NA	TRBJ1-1	TGTGCCAGCAGCGAGGGGGACACTGAAGCTTTCTTT	CASSEGDTEAFF
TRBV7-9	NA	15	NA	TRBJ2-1	TGTGCCAGCAGCTTAGTGAAGAGCTCCTACAATGAGCAGTTCTTC	CASSLVKSSYNEQFF
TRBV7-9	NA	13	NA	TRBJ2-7	TGTGCCAGCAGCTTACCCAGCTCCTACGAGCAGTACTTC	CASSLPSSYEQYF
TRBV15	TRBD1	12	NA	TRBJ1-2	TGTGCCACCAGCAGGACAGGGTATGGCTACACCTTC	CATSRTGYGYTF
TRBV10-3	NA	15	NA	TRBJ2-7	TGTGCCATCAGCCTCCCCACAGGGCAATCCTACGAGCAGTACTTC	CAISLPTGQSYEQYF
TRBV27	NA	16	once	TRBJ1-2	TGTGCCAGCAGTTTATCTCGGGACGGCAGGGGTAACGGCTACACCTTC	CASSLSRDGRGNGYTF
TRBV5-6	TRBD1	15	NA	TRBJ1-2	TGTGCCAGCAGCTTGGTGGGACAGGGTGGCTATGGCTACACCTTC	CASSLVGQGGYGYTF
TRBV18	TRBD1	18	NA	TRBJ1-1	TGTGCCAGCTCACCGTCTACTACGGGACAGCCCATGAACACTGAAGCTTTCTTT	CASSPSTTGQPMNTEAFF
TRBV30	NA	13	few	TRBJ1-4	TGTGCCTGGAGGGGGTTTCAAGGGGAAGAACTGTTTTTT	CAWRGFQGEELFF
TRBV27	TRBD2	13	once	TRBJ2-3	TGTGCCAGCAGACGGGGGGGCCCAGATACGCAGTATTTT	CASRRGGPDTQYF
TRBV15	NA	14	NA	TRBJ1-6	TGTGCCACCAGCAGATCGACAGCAAATTCACCCCTCCACTTT	CATSRSTANSPLHF
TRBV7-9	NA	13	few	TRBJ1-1	TGTGCCAGCAGCTTAATTACGACATTTGAAGCTTTCTTT	CASSLITTFEAFF
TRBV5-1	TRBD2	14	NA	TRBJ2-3	TGCGCCAGCAGAAGCGGGGCGGGCACAGATACGCAGTATTTT	CASRSGAGTDTQYF
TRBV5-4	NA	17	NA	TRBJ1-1	TGTGCCAGCAGCCACATTCCCAAGACAGGCAGAAACACTGAAGCTTTCTTT	CASSHIPKTGRNTEAFF
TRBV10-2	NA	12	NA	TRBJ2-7	TGCGCCAGCCGCGGGGAACCCTACGAGCAGTACTTC	CASRGEPYEQYF
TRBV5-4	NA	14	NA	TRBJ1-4	TGTGCCAGCAGCTTCCTGGAGGGGAATGAAAAACTGTTTTTT	CASSFLEGNEKLFF
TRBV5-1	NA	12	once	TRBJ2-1	TGCGCCAGCAGGGTGATAGACAATGAGCAGTTCTTC	CASRVIDNEQFF
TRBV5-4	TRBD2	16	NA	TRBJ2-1	TGTGCCAGCAGCTTGGAACTAGCGGGGAGTTACAATGAGCAGTTCTTC	CASSLELAGSYNEQFF
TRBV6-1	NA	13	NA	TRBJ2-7	TGTGCCAGCAATTCAGGGAGGAGGTACGAGCAGTACTTC	CASNSGRRYEQYF
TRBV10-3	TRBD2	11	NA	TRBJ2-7	TGTGCCATCGGGGAGGGCTACGAGCAGTACTTC	CAIGEGYEQYF
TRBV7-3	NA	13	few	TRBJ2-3	TGTGCCAGCAGCTTAGTATCAGGAGATACGCAGTATTTT	CASSLVSGDTQYF
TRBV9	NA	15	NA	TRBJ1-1	TGTGCCAGCAGCGCTAGCACAGGGCCGAACACTGAAGCTTTCTTT	CASSASTGPNTEAFF
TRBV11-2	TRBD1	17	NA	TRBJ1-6	TGTGCCAGCAGCTTCTCCGGGACAGGGCTCGTTAATTCACCCCTCCACTTT	CASSFSGTGLVNSPLHF
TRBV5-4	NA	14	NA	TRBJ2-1	TGTGCCAGCAGCTTGTCCGGGACTTACAATGAGCAGTTCTTC	CASSLSGTYNEQFF
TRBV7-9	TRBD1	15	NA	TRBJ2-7	TGTGCCAGCAGCTATAGACAGGGGAAAAACTACGAGCAGTACTTC	CASSYRQGKNYEQYF